Shown below are 24 T cell receptor beta chains from a single sample sequenced in a study of T cells after yellow fever vaccination. TCRdb passed the 5' RACE reads through MiXCR, listing each CDR3 protein once. Found here are nearly 350,000 distinct CDR3 sequences, 8.1% of them singletons; the top ten hold approximately 15%. This material consisted of PBMCs, taken 35 to 50 days after the first yellow fever vaccination. All receptors derive from a man aged 18 to 35 who received the YFV17D yellow fever vaccine.

In this sample, this clonotype turned up a few times. The V gene is TRBV9, the J gene TRBJ1-2; TRBD1 aligns across 8 bases. The germline V gene has CDR1 SGDLS and CDR2 YYNGEE. This CDR3 is built from 15 residues. The V and J ends lost 1 base and 4 bases, in that order; junction bases with no gene match: 6. The CDR3 loop reads CASSVTGQGSYGYTF. CDR3 DNA: TGTGCCAGCAGCGTAACTGGACAGGGTAGCTATGGCTACACCTTC. The whole variable domain, filled in from reference TRBV9 and TRBJ1-2, reads DSGVTQTPKHLITATGQRVTLRCSPRSGDLSVYWYQQSLDQGLQFLIQYYNGEERAKGNILERFSAQQFPDLHSELNLSSLELGDSALYFCASSVTGQGSYGYTFGSGTRLTVV.

J is TRBJ2-2 and V is TRBV4-1, with TRBD1 matching 7 bases. The V segment lost 3 bases and the J segment 3 bases; nucleotides outside the gene matches: 7. The CDR3 spans 16 residues. CDR1 and CDR2 from the germline V gene are MGHRA and YSYEKL. The CDR3: CASSHPTGWDTGELFF. CDR3 bases: TGCGCCAGCAGCCACCCGACAGGGTGGGACACCGGGGAGCTGTTTTTT.

The chain is built from TRBV28 and TRBJ1-1, with D possibly being TRBD1 (5 bases). V was clipped by 3 bases and J by 6 bases, with 17 bases between them. Germline CDR1 is MDHEN and CDR2 is SYDVKM. CDR3 length equals 15 residues. This CDR3 reads CASSFYRLAGSEAFF. The DNA of the CDR3 is TGTGCCAGCAGTTTTTATCGGCTTGCAGGGTCTGAAGCTTTCTTT.

In its sample, this clonotype was seen a few times. The chain joins TRBV4-1 to TRBJ1-6; D perhaps matches TRBD1 (6 bases). The CDR3 contains 15 residues. Trimming pared 1 base from V and 9 bases from J, leaving 13 bases between. Germline assignment: CDR1 MGHRA and CDR2 YSYEKL. In DNA form, the CDR3 reads TGCGCCAGCAGCCAAGCTAGGACAGCCCCTTCACCCCTCCACTTT. Amino acids: CASSQARTAPSPLHF.

The chain combines TRBV5-1 with TRBJ1-1, with D perhaps TRBD1 (5 bases). Per germline, CDR1 SGHRS and CDR2 YFSETQ. The V end was cut by 0 bases, the J end by 6 bases, with 12 bases between. This CDR3 is 14 amino acids long. In DNA, the CDR3 is TGCGCCAGCAGCTTGGAGGCGGTAGGGGCTGAAGCTTTCTTT. Protein: CASSLEAVGAEAFF.

This clonotype occurred a few times. CDR3 loop: CASKGDLAKNIQYF. The CDR3 coding sequence is TGCGCCAGCAAGGGGGATTTAGCCAAAAACATTCAGTACTTC. The gene calls are TRBV5-1 and TRBJ2-4; the D gene is possibly TRBD1 (6 bases). CDR3 length: 14 amino acids. Per the germline V gene, CDR1 is SGHRS and CDR2 is YFSETQ. The germline V and J ends were trimmed by 6 bases and 0 bases, with 10 bases remaining between them.

The gene calls are TRBV9 and TRBJ2-5; no clear D gene. Germline V gives CDR1 SGDLS, CDR2 YYNGEE. Between the trimmed V and J ends, which lost 0 bases and 5 bases, there was a span of 11 bases. This CDR3 contains 14 residues. CDR3 in amino acids: CASSVGTTFETQYF. CDR3 nucleotides: TGTGCCAGCAGCGTAGGAACTACCTTCGAGACCCAGTACTTC.

This clonotype was seen a few times. J is TRBJ2-5 and V is TRBV28, with TRBD1 matching over 9 bases. The CDR3 runs to 14 residues. CDR1 and CDR2 (germline): MDHEN, SYDVKM. Trimming cost V 8 bases and J 5 bases; bases outside gene matches: 9. The CDR3 sequence: CASGRQGVEETQYF. CDR3 sequence (DNA): TGTGCCAGCGGTCGACAGGGGGTAGAGGAGACCCAGTACTTC.

This clonotype was counted between two and nine times. V gene TRBV15 combines with J gene TRBJ1-2; possibly TRBD1 for D (6 bases). Trimming removed 0 bases from V and 5 bases from J, with 16 bases in between. CDR1 and CDR2 (germline): LNHNV, YYDKDF (reference sequence). The CDR3 runs to 16 residues. The CDR3 here is CATSREVGGINYGYTF. Here the CDR3 DNA reads TGTGCCACCAGCAGAGAGGTTGGGGGCATCAATTATGGCTACACCTTC.

The rearrangement joins TRBV15 to TRBJ1-6; tentatively, D is TRBD1 (5 bases). The CDR3 is made up of 13 amino acids. CDR1 is LNHNV and CDR2 is YYDKDF in the germline V gene (reference sequence). The V and J ends lost 4 bases and 7 bases respectively, with 8 bases between them. CDR3 in amino acids: CATSTGGNSPLHF. CDR3 DNA: TGTGCCACCAGCACGGGGGGGAATTCACCCCTCCACTTT.

This clonotype was seen repeatedly, ten times or more. The gene calls are TRBV5-5 and TRBJ2-2; 8 nucleotides line up with TRBD1. CDR3 length equals 15 residues. Trimming cost V 4 bases and J 5 bases; bases outside gene matches: 7. Germline values: CDR1 SGHKS, CDR2 YYEKEE (reference sequence). CDR3 nucleotide sequence: TGTGCCAGCAGCGAGACAGGGGTATTGACCGGGGAGCTGTTTTTT. The encoded protein is CASSETGVLTGELFF.

This clonotype was picked up a small number of times. V gene TRBV4-3 combines with J gene TRBJ2-4; 8 bases agree with TRBD2. The J segment lost 9 bases and the V segment lost 1 base, leaving 2 bases of the junction unmatched. Germline lookup yields CDR1 LGHNA and CDR2 YSLEER. The CDR3 has 13 residues. The CDR3 loop reads CASSQGRGGIQYF. The CDR3 region has the DNA TGCGCCAGCAGCCAAGGCCGGGGGGGCATTCAGTACTTC.

This clonotype was seen more than once but under ten times. CDR3 bases: TGTGCCAGCCGTAGGTCGGGCCTAGAAGGTGAAAAACTGTTTTTT. As protein: CASRRSGLEGEKLFF. The chain couples TRBV2 to TRBJ1-4; unclear D gene. Germline CDR1 SNHLY, CDR2 FYNNEI. Trimming took 8 bases from V and 7 from J, leaving 20 bases between them. This CDR3 is 15 amino acids long.

In this sample, this clonotype turned up a few times. J is TRBJ2-6 and V is TRBV27; D is undetermined. The length of the CDR3 is 17 residues. Germline V gene lookup returns CDR1 MNHEY and CDR2 SMNVEV (reference sequence). V shed 5 bases and J shed 0 bases, with 14 bases lying between them. This CDR3 reads CASSQPGRYSGANVLTF. DNA for the CDR3: TGTGCCAGCAGTCAACCCGGACGATACTCTGGGGCCAACGTCCTGACTTTC.

This clonotype appeared a few times. The gene calls are TRBV6-1 and TRBJ2-3; TRBD1 aligns across 10 bases. This CDR3 region has 14 residues. Trimming cost V 5 bases and J 5 bases; bases outside gene matches: 4. The germline V gene encodes CDR1 MNHNS and CDR2 SASEGT. For the CDR3, the DNA is TGTGCCAGCAGTCGGGACAGGGGAATAGATACGCAGTATTTT. Protein sequence: CASSRDRGIDTQYF.

For the CDR3, the DNA is TGTGCCAGCAGCCAAGAAATATTGAGTCAGCCCCAGCATTTT. The encoded protein is CASSQEILSQPQHF. The rearrangement links TRBV3-1 to TRBJ1-5; no firm D call. Germline V gene lookup returns CDR1 LGHDT and CDR2 YNNKEL (reference sequence). There are 14 residues in the CDR3. V shed 0 bases and J shed 6 bases, with 9 bases lying between them. Based on the CDR3 plus reference TRBV3-1 and TRBJ1-5, the full variable domain is DTAVSQTPKYLVTQMGNDKSIKCEQNLGHDTMYWYKQDSKKFLKIMFSYNNKELIINETVPNRFSPKSPDKAHLNLHINSLELGDSAVYFCASSQEILSQPQHFGDGTRLSIL.

This CDR3 reads CASSPVEVGADTEAFF. The CDR3 bases are TGTGCCAGCTCACCCGTAGAAGTTGGAGCGGACACTGAAGCTTTCTTT. The V gene is TRBV18, the J gene TRBJ1-1; D is uncertain. V lost 3 bases, J lost 3 bases, and 17 bases lay in between. Germline V lookup: CDR1 KGHSH, CDR2 LQKENI. The CDR3 is made up of 16 amino acids.

This clonotype was seen more than once but under ten times. This chain uses TRBV2 with TRBJ2-5; D may be TRBD1 or TRBD2 (5 bases each). V dropped 0 bases and J dropped 5 bases, with 13 bases sitting between them. CDR3 length: 15 residues. CDR1 SNHLY and CDR2 FYNNEI come from the germline V gene. The CDR3 region is CASSEALREGETQYF. DNA for the CDR3: TGTGCCAGCAGTGAAGCGCTCCGTGAGGGGGAGACCCAGTACTTC.

This chain connects TRBV6-1 to TRBJ1-5; 7 bases line up with TRBD1. The CDR3 covers 15 residues. Per germline, CDR1 MNHNS and CDR2 SASEGT. V shed 6 bases and J 3 bases; nucleotides not matched to a gene: 8. The CDR3, as DNA: TGTGCCAGCAGCCCAGACAGGGAAAACAATCAGCCCCAGCATTTT. Protein product: CASSPDRENNQPQHF.

V gene TRBV7-9 combines with J gene TRBJ2-7; D not resolved. CDR3 length: 15 amino acids. The V end was cut by 0 bases, the J end by 9 bases, with 18 bases between. Germline V gives CDR1 SEHNR, CDR2 FQNEAQ (reference sequence). The CDR3 DNA reads as TGTGCCAGCAGCTTAGCGAATCCGGCTCTAACGGGGCAGTACGTC. Its protein product is CASSLANPALTGQYV.

This clonotype was found a few times. The chain is built from TRBV10-3 and TRBJ2-7, with D possibly TRBD1 on 5 matching bases. Germline V gives CDR1 ENHRY, CDR2 SYGVKD. The CDR3 covers 15 residues. Trimming removed 3 bases from V and 3 bases from J, with 15 bases in between. DNA for the CDR3: TGTGCCATCAGTGATCAGGGCAGGGTGGGCTACGAGCAGTACTTC. This translates into CAISDQGRVGYEQYF.

The chain uses TRBV3-1 and TRBJ2-2, with 8 bases that match TRBD2. Per germline, CDR1 LGHDT and CDR2 YNNKEL (reference sequence). V shed 0 bases and J 8 bases; nucleotides not matched to a gene: 8. The CDR3 has 16 amino acids. CDR3 nucleotides: TGTGCCAGCAGCCAAGATCCCCTAGCGGGCTGGGGGGAGCTGTTTTTT. Its translation: CASSQDPLAGWGELFF.

The chain carries TRBV6-5 and TRBJ2-5; D might be TRBD1 or TRBD2, each matching 6 bases. The CDR3 is 16 amino acids. Trimming shortened V by 2 bases and J by 2 bases, and 15 bases separated the two germline ends. Germline V gene sequence: CDR1 MNHEY, CDR2 SVGAGI. CDR3 coding DNA: TGTGCCAGCAGTTACGGGGGGCGACCAGGACAAGAGACCCAGTACTTC. Its translation is CASSYGGRPGQETQYF.

This sequence joins TRBV15 and TRBJ2-5; perhaps TRBD1 as D (6 bases). The CDR3 has 14 amino acids. V lost 4 bases, J lost 0 bases, and 9 bases lay in between. Germline V gene sequence: CDR1 LNHNV, CDR2 YYDKDF (reference sequence). CDR3 protein: CATSMDSHQETQYF. The CDR3 DNA reads as TGTGCCACCAGCATGGACAGCCACCAAGAGACCCAGTACTTC.